The clone carrying this T cell receptor (beta chain) was counted a few times. Its antigen is unidentified. The source of the sample is a study of beta chain features in type 1 diabetes. Study-level findings and limits: Any HLA-type effect on TCRB rearrangement remained unresolved here. Highly expressing activated T cells could be over-counted with a cDNA template. In every one of the four CD4+ subsets, TCRB CDR3s were moderately but significantly shorter in Type 1 diabetes patients.

Each donor gave one heparinised blood draw averaging about 110 mL. Sorting with CD45RO/CCR7/CD25/CD127/CD95/CD27 yielded naive, central memory, regulatory and stem-like memory CD4+ cells. The CDR3 length is 13 residues. Per germline, CDR1 MGHRA and CDR2 YSYEKL. V lost 0 bases to trimming and J lost 4 bases, with 6 bases between them. Expressed TCRB transcripts were sequenced because the isolated RNA had all been reverse transcribed beforehand. Method: immunoSEQ multiplex PCR; TCRdb's copy keeps in-frame clones and lacks some. The table shows about 260,000 clones, with just over 20% occurring only once.

Sequenced input: naive CD4+ T cells from blood. The sequence came from a woman aged 40 to 50 with type 1 diabetes. The genes are TRBV4-1 and TRBJ1-1; D remains ambiguous. The CDR3 region has the DNA TGCGCCAGCAGCCAAGAGGCTCTCACTGAAGCTTTCTTT. Protein: CASSQEALTEAFF.